This TCR beta chain was observed in a study of shared clonotypes between healthy human individuals. Only in-frame clones appear in the TCRdb table, and some are missing; sequencing was by immunoSEQ multiplex PCR. Among a few million clones listed, approximately 93% were seen once. CDR3 length equals 15 residues. The germline CDR1 and CDR2 sequences are LNHDA and SQIVND (reference sequence). Trimming removed 3 bases from V and 0 bases from J, with 9 bases in between. The sample comprised naive CD4+ T cells from PBMCs. Subset: CD45RA+ positively selected. This receptor was obtained from a man aged 18 to 29 in good health. Some clones in this sample may be carry-over from other donors' samples. V gene TRBV19 combines with J gene TRBJ2-4; D ambiguous. The CDR3 sequence: CASSIPTLAKNIQYF. As DNA, the CDR3 is TGTGCCAGTAGTATTCCCACATTAGCCAAAAACATTCAGTACTTC.